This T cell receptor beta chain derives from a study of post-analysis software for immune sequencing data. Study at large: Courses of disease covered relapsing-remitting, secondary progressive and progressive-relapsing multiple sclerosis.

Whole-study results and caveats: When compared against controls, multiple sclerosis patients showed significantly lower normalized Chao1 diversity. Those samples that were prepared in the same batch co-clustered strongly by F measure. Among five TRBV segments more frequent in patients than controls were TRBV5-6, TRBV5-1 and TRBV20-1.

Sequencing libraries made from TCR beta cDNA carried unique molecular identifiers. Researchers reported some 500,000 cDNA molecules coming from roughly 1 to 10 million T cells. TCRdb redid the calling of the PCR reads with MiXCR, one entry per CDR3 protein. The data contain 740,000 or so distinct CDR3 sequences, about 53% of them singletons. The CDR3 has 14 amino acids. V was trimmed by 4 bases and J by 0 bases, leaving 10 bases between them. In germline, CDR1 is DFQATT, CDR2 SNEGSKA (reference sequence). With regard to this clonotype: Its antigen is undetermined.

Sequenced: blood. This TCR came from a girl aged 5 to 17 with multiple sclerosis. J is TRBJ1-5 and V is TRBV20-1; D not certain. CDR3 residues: CSAKADSSNQPQHF. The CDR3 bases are TGCAGTGCTAAAGCTGACTCTAGCAATCAGCCCCAGCATTTT.